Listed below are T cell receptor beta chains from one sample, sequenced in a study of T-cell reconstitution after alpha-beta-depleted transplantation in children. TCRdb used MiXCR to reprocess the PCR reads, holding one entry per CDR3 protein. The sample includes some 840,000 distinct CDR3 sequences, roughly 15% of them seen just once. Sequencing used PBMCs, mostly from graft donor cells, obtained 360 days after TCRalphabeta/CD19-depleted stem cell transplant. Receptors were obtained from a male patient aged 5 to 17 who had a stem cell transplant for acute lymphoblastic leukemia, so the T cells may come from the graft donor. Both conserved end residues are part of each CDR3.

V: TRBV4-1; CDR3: CASSQEPTGSYGYTF
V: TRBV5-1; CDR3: CASSLRPSGPSSYEQYF
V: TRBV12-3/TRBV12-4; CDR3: CASSRDSSPELFF
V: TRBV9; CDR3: CASSVMDPLGTEAFF
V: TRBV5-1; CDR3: CASSPGRQGASYEQYF
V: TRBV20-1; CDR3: CSATVREAFF
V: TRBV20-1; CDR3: CSARDQPVLYNEQFF
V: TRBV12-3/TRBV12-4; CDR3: CASSSSPLPRDRGKNEQYF
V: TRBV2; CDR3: CASSENPTVPQQFF
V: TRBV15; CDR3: CATSRDKSGRINSYEQYF
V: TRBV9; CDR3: CASSVDPRRIAGGGETQYF
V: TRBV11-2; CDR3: CASSSSGTGTGELFF
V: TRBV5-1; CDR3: CASSPRGLIGLAGTDTQYF
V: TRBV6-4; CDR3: CASTSWGRAYEQYF
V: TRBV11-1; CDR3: CASSSGTRPYEQYF
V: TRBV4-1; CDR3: CASSQEPGQRTEAFF
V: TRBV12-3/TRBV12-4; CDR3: CASSLVGNSNQPQHF
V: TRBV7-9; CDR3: CASSPVTASTDTQYF
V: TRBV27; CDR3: CASSFGPKGALSTDTQYF
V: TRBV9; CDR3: CASSVAPVRQYNLNYGYTF
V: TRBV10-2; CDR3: CASGRWGANTEAFF
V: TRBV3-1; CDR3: CASSQEGYAGYEQYF
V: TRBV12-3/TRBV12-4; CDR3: CASRPLAGFTDTQYF
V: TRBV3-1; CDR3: CASSQPGGSLSEQFF
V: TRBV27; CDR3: CASRFTGDGLRKLFF
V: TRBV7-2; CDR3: CASSLAISGRVGEQFF
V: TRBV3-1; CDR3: CASSQAQYEQYF
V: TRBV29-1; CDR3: CSAWVGITGEQYF
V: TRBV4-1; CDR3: CASSQEGERGF
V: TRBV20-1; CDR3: CSARAGGLEKLFF
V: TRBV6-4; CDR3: CASSETTGSYNEQFF
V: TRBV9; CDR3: CASSVTSGDNEQFF
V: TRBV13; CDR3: CASSYLAGGSNYNEQFF
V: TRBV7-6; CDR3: CASSLPRGVTDTQYF
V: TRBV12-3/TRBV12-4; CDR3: CASSPYTELFF
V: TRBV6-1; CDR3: CATQHRGDTEAFF
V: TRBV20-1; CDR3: CSARPASGNRETQYF
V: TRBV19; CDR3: CASSTWGTYEQYF
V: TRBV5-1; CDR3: CASSAGLAGRYEQYF
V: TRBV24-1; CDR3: CATSDSPSYNEQFF
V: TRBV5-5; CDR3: CASSPLLAGPYNEQFF
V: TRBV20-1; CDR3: CSARLSWGTEAFF
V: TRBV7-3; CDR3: CASGEGLNYGTEAFF
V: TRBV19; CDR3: CASSPGQGKYF
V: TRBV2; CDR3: CASTLGQGYTGELFF
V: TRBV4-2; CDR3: CASSSWHTSGANVLTF
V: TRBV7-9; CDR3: CAKPRTENTGELFF
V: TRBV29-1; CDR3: CSVERGAYEQYF
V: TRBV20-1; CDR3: CSASRWTNEKLFF
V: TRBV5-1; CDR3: CASSLFHPTGRDNEKLFF
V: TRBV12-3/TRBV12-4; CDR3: CASSRYGTPGGNEQFF
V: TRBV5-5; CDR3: CASSVDRSPETQYF
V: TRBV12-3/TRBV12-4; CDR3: CASSLQQGLKNIQYF